A single sample gave rise to the 7 T cell receptor beta chains below, sequenced in a study of shared clonotypes between healthy human individuals. TCRdb's copy holds only in-frame clones and misses some; the assay was immunoSEQ multiplex PCR. The sample has some 2,400,000 clones, almost 96% seen once. The sequenced sample was naive CD4+ T cells sorted from blood. Subset in this sample: CD45RA+ positively selected. The receptors were gathered from a man younger than 30 in good health.

This rearrangement joins TRBV5-5 to TRBJ1-5, with TRBD1 as a possible D gene (6 bases). The length of the CDR3 is 15 residues. CDR1 SGHKS and CDR2 YYEKEE come from the germline V gene (reference sequence). Trimming pared 0 bases from V and 1 base from J, leaving 8 bases between. CDR3 DNA: TGTGCCAGCAGCTTGGAGGACAGAAGCAATCAGCCCCAGCATTTT. This codes for CASSLEDRSNQPQHF. Full variable domain (rest looked up from reference TRBV5-5 and TRBJ1-5): DAGVTQSPTHLIKTRGQQVTLRCSPISGHKSVSWYQQVLGQGPQFIFQYYEKEERGRGNFPDRFSARQFPNYSSELNVNALLLGDSALYLCASSLEDRSNQPQHFGDGTRLSIL.

V is TRBV6-1 and J is TRBJ1-2; D possibly corresponds to TRBD1 (5 bases). The CDR3 spans 14 residues. Trimming removed 3 bases at V and 4 bases at J, with 12 bases between. Germline V CDR1 and CDR2: MNHNS, SASEGT. For the CDR3, the DNA is TGTGCCAGCAGTGACTGGGGGAAGTTCTATGGCTACACCTTC. Translating gives CASSDWGKFYGYTF.

Concerning this clone itself: This sample also contains other DNA sequences that code for the same CDR3. CDR3 region: CASSSQGNEQYF. The CDR3 region has the DNA TGTGCCAGCAGTTCGCAAGGGAACGAGCAGTACTTC. V and J are TRBV6-6 and TRBJ2-7, with D hard to call. Trimming cost V 4 bases and J 5 bases, with 9 bases left between them. Germline V gene sequence: CDR1 MNHNY, CDR2 SVGAGI (reference sequence). The CDR3 totals 12 residues.

V is TRBV5-1 and J is TRBJ1-1; D unresolved. Germline CDR1 is SGHRS and CDR2 is YFSETQ. This CDR3 is 15 amino acids long. Deletions cut 2 bases from V and 0 bases from J, with 11 bases between. The CDR3 region is CASSFAGKVNTEAFF. The DNA of the CDR3 is TGCGCCAGCAGCTTTGCGGGGAAAGTGAACACTGAAGCTTTCTTT.

V is TRBV6-1 and J is TRBJ1-5; D remains ambiguous. Germline V gives CDR1 MNHNS, CDR2 SASEGT. V was cut by 5 bases and J by 4 bases, with 9 bases left in between. The CDR3 covers 13 residues. The CDR3 spells CASSRMGNQPQHF. The CDR3, as DNA: TGTGCCAGCAGTAGGATGGGAAATCAGCCCCAGCATTTT.

The J gene is TRBJ2-1, the V gene TRBV7-2, with 10 bases aligning to TRBD2. The germline V gene has CDR1 SGHTA and CDR2 FQGNSA. The length of the CDR3 is 15 residues. The V and J ends lost 1 base and 12 bases, in that order; junction bases with no gene match: 9. CDR3 sequence: CASSLDRTSGLGQFF. CDR3 DNA: TGTGCCAGCAGCTTAGATAGGACTAGCGGCCTAGGGCAGTTCTTC.

This clone has just one count. The chain links TRBV28 to TRBJ1-1; 7 bases map to TRBD1. Trimming took 4 bases from V and 8 from J; bases not matched to a gene: 4. Germline V gives CDR1 MDHEN, CDR2 SYDVKM. CDR3 size: 12 residues. The chain's CDR3 is CASSSYRGEAFF. CDR3 DNA: TGTGCCAGCAGTTCGTACAGGGGCGAAGCTTTCTTT.